The rows below give T cell receptor beta chains drawn from one sample of a study of CD8+CD57+ T cells in acquired aplastic anemia. TCRdb independently ran MiXCR on the reads; one entry per CDR3 protein. This sample carries 160,000 or so distinct CDR3 sequences, around half of them seen once, and the ten largest clones take more than 1%. Sequenced material: sorted CD4+, CD8+, or CD8+CD57+ T cells (not recorded which) from PBMCs. The receptor set was obtained from a human donor with aplastic anemia. Each CDR3 is given with its conserved first and last residue. Fields, in order: V gene, clone size, D gene, J gene, CDR3 DNA, CDR3 protein. The D gene is left open where the match is weak. A row's size may be missing; if present it is once, few, many or a size class.

TRBV9	once	.	TRBJ2-5	TGTGCCAGCAGCTCCCTGGGCAGCCAAGAGACCCAGTACTTC	CASSSLGSQETQYF
TRBV12-3/TRBV12-4	many	.	TRBJ1-1	TGTGCCAGCAGCCTAGATACGACAATGAACACTGAAGCTTTCTTT	CASSLDTTMNTEAFF
TRBV5-4	.	TRBD1	TRBJ2-7	TGTGCCAGCAGCTTAGAGGGACAGGGCAACGAGCAGTACTTC	CASSLEGQGNEQYF
TRBV2	.	.	TRBJ2-7	TGTGCCAGCACAGTGGGAACCTCCTACGAGCAGTACTTC	CASTVGTSYEQYF
TRBV5-6	many	.	TRBJ2-5	TGTGCCAGCAGCTTGCGGACACCGCAAGAGACCCAGTACTTC	CASSLRTPQETQYF
TRBV10-3	many	.	TRBJ1-2	TGTGCCATCAGCCCCCGCCGTGAGCATGGCTACACCTTC	CAISPRREHGYTF
TRBV19	.	TRBD1	TRBJ2-7	TGTGCCAGTAGTGCGGGACAGGGGCTGAACGAGCAGTACTTC	CASSAGQGLNEQYF
TRBV6-1	.	TRBD1	TRBJ2-2	TGTGCCAGCAGTGGACAGGGGGTCGGCACGAACACCGGGGAGCTGTTTTTT	CASSGQGVGTNTGELFF
TRBV6-1	many	TRBD1	TRBJ1-1	TGTGCCAGCAAAGAGACAGGGTCCACTGAAGCTTTCTTT	CASKETGSTEAFF
TRBV7-9	few	TRBD1	TRBJ2-7	TGTGCCAGCAGCTCCCACGGGACAGAGAGCTACGAGCAGTACTTC	CASSSHGTESYEQYF
TRBV25-1	.	.	TRBJ1-1	TGTGCTAGAGATGGGGGGGGGCAAGCTTTCTTT	CARDGGGQAFF
TRBV20-1	.	.	TRBJ2-7	TGCAGTGCTCCGGACAGTTTATTATCCGAGCAGTACTTC	CSAPDSLLSEQYF
TRBV25-1	many	.	TRBJ1-4	TGTGCCAGCAAAACAGAGTTTAGTGAAAAACTGTTTTTT	CASKTEFSEKLFF
TRBV20-1	many	.	TRBJ1-5	TGCAGTGCTAGAGATCGTGGACAGTGGCCTCAGCCCCAGCATTTT	CSARDRGQWPQPQHF
TRBV13	.	.	TRBJ2-7	TGTGCCAGCAGCTACAGGGACGAGCAGTACTTC	CASSYRDEQYF
TRBV29-1	once	.	TRBJ1-2	TGCAGCATTGTCGGCTTCTATGGCTACACCTTC	CSIVGFYGYTF